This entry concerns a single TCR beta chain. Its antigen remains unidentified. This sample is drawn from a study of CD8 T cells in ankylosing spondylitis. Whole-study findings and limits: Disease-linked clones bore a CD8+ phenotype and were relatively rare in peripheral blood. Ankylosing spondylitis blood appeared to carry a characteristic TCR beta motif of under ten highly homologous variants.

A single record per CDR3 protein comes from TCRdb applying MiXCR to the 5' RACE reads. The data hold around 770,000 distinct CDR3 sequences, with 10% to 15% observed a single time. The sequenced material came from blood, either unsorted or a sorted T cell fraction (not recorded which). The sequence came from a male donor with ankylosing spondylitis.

CDR3 nucleotide sequence: TGTGCCAGCAGCTTAGTCGTCACAGACACAGATACGCAGTATTTT. Amino acids: CASSLVVTDTDTQYF. The chain joins TRBV7-2 to TRBJ2-3; D is uncertain. The CDR3 is 15 residues long. V lost 1 base to trimming and J lost 2 bases, with 10 bases between them. The V gene's germline CDR1 is SGHTA and CDR2 FQGNSA.